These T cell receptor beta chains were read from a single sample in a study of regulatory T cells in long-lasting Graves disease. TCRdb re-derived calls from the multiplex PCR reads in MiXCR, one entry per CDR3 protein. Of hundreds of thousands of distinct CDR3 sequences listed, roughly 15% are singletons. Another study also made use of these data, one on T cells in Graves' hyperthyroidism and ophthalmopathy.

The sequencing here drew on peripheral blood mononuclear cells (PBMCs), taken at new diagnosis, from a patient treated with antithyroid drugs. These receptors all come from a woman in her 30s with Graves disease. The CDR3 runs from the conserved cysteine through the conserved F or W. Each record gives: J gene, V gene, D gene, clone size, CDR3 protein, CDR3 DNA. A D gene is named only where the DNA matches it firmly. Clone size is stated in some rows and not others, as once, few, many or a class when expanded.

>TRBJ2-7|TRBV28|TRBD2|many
CASSWWETSSREQYF
TGTGCCAGCAGTTGGTGGGAGACTAGCTCTAGGGAGCAGTACTTC
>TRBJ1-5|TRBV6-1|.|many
CASSSLHGSNQPQHF
TGTGCCAGCAGCTCCCTCCACGGATCTAATCAGCCCCAGCATTTT
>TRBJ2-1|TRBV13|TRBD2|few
CASSLTSGRYNEQFF
TGTGCCAGCAGCTTAACTAGCGGGAGATACAATGAGCAGTTCTTC
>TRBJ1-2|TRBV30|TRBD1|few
CAWNTGGHYGYTF
TGTGCCTGGAATACAGGGGGACACTATGGCTACACCTTC
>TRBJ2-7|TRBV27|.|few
CASSPGARGYGQYF
TGTGCCAGCTCTCCGGGGGCCCGGGGGTACGGGCAGTACTTC
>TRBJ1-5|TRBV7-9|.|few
CASSLGSADQPQHF
TGTGCCAGCAGCTTAGGCAGTGCCGATCAGCCCCAGCATTTT
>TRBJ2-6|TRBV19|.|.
CASSWAGSSGANVLTF
TGTGCCAGTAGTTGGGCAGGGAGCTCTGGGGCCAACGTCCTGACTTTC
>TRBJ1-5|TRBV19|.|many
CASSRTRTASYSNQPQHF
TGTGCCAGTAGCAGAACGAGGACAGCCTCGTATAGCAATCAGCCCCAGCATTTT
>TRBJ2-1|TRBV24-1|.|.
CATSDLGRGGDDYNEQFF
TGTGCCACCAGTGATTTGGGGAGAGGAGGGGACGATTACAATGAGCAGTTCTTC
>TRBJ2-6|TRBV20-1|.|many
CSVLDKNTGANVLTF
TGCAGTGTCCTGGACAAAAATACTGGGGCCAACGTCCTGACTTTC
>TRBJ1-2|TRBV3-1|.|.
CASSQVSYGYTF
TGTGCCAGCAGCCAAGTGAGTTATGGCTACACCTTC
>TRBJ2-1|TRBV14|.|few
CASSQVRSNEQFF
TGTGCCAGCAGCCAAGTTAGGAGTAATGAGCAGTTCTTC
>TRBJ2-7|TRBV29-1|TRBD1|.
CSVEDGTAPGQYF
TGCAGCGTTGAGGATGGGACAGCCCCAGGGCAGTACTTC
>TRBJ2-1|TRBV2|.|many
CASSSGPPDNEQFF
TGTGCCAGCAGCTCCGGTCCCCCTGACAATGAGCAGTTCTTC
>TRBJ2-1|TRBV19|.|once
CASSPRGWRRSDEQFF
TGTGCCAGTAGTCCCCGTGGGTGGCGGAGGAGCGATGAGCAGTTCTTC
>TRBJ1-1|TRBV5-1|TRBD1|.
CASSLAAGTANTEAFF
TGCGCCAGCAGCTTGGCAGCTGGGACAGCGAACACTGAAGCTTTCTTT
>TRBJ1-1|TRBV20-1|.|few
CSARDGSYNTEAFF
TGCAGTGCTAGAGATGGGAGTTATAACACTGAAGCTTTCTTT
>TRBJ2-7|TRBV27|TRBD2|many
CASSFTSVGGSYEQYF
TGTGCCAGCAGTTTTACGTCGGTGGGAGGGAGCTACGAGCAGTACTTC
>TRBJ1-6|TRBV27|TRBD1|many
CASRPGTGGNNSPLHF
TGTGCCAGCAGGCCCGGGACAGGGGGAAATAATTCACCCCTCCACTTT
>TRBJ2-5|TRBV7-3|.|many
CASSLTPWDQETQYF
TGTGCCAGCAGCTTAACCCCCTGGGACCAAGAGACCCAGTACTTC
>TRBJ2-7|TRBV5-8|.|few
CASSLVGGVSEQYF
TGTGCCAGCAGCTTGGTGGGTGGCGTGAGCGAGCAGTACTTC